The 14 T cell receptor beta chains below come from one sample, sequenced in a study of Tregs in tolerant kidney transplant recipients. Profiled with immunoSEQ multiplex PCR; TCRdb holds only in-frame clones, not every one. The data show 98,000 or so clones, with almost 90% seen just once and 0.34% held by the top ten. The sample consisted of CD4+ T cells from blood, taken before the transplant. The receptors were sampled from a human donor who received a combined kidney and bone marrow transplant.

The chain uses TRBV20-1 and TRBJ2-5; D gene ambiguous. This CDR3 comprises 11 residues. The germline V and J ends were trimmed by 5 bases and 3 bases, with 7 bases remaining between them. CDR1 and CDR2 from the germline V gene are DFQATT and SNEGSKA (reference sequence). The CDR3 spells CSAHAKETQYF. CDR3 in DNA: TGCAGTGCTCATGCTAAAGAGACCCAGTACTTC.

The chain uses TRBV12-5 and TRBJ2-2, with 8 bases identical to TRBD1. After removal of 0 bases from V and 5 bases from J, the junction contained 5 bases not matched to a gene. The germline CDR1 and CDR2 sequences are LGHNT and FRNRAP. The CDR3 is 16 residues long. The CDR3 region has the DNA TGTGCTAGTGGTTTGGTGGACAGGGTCGGAACCGGGGAGCTGTTTTTT. It yields the protein CASGLVDRVGTGELFF.

J is TRBJ2-5 and V is TRBV7-8; D is uncertain. V was shortened by 5 bases and J by 11 bases, with 12 bases between the two germline ends. The CDR3 runs to 11 residues. Germline-derived CDR1 and CDR2 are SGHVS and FQNEAQ. The CDR3 spells CASSVDHGQYF. The CDR3 bases are TGTGCCAGCAGCGTCGATCACGGGCAGTACTTC. The full variable domain, its missing parts supplied by reference TRBV7-8 and TRBJ2-5, is GAGVSQSPRYKVAKRGQDVALRCDPISGHVSLFWYQQALGQGPEFLTYFQNEAQLDKSGLPSDRFFAERPEGSVSTLKIQRTQQEDSAVYLCASSVDHGQYFGPGTRLLVL.

V and J are TRBV11-2 and TRBJ1-3, with TRBD1 as a possible D gene (6 bases). The germline V gene has CDR1 SGHAT and CDR2 FQNNGV. There are 16 residues in the CDR3. V lost 5 bases and J 4 bases, leaving 18 bases between the germline ends. The CDR3 nucleotides are TGTGCCAGCAGCCCCCGCCAGGGGAAACCAGGAAACACCATATATTTT. The encoded protein is CASSPRQGKPGNTIYF.

The chain links TRBV5-1 to TRBJ2-2; TRBD2 matches at 11 bases. The CDR3 is 22 amino acids. V lost 4 bases and J lost 0; bases outside the gene matches: 20. From germline, CDR1 is SGHRS and CDR2 YFSETQ. In nucleotides, the CDR3 is TGCGCCAGCAGCGCGCATATTCCGGGACTAGCGGATATAAACGCGAACACCGGGGAGCTGTTTTTT. Residues: CASSAHIPGLADINANTGELFF. The variable domain in full, with the rest retrieved from reference TRBV5-1 and TRBJ2-2, is KAGVTQTPRYLIKTRGQQVTLSCSPISGHRSVSWYQQTPGQGLQFLFEYFSETQRNKGNFPGRFSGRQFSNSRSEMNVSTLELGDSALYLCASSAHIPGLADINANTGELFFGEGSRLTVL.

This chain links TRBV5-1 with TRBJ2-2, with 9 bases matching TRBD1. V lost 7 bases and J lost 1; bases outside the gene matches: 5. This CDR3 region has 15 residues. Looked up from germline, CDR1 is SGHRS and CDR2 is YFSETQ. CDR3 residues: CASRPGQGNTGELFF. As DNA, the CDR3 is TGCGCCAGCCGACCGGGACAGGGGAACACCGGGGAGCTGTTTTTT.

V is TRBV19 and J is TRBJ1-2; D is unclear. This CDR3 comprises 16 residues. Between the trimmed V and J ends, which lost 6 bases and 2 bases, there was a span of 19 bases. Germline CDR1 and CDR2: LNHDA and SQIVND (reference sequence). The CDR3 reads CASRHTGWRWNYGYTF. The CDR3, as DNA: TGTGCCAGTAGACACACTGGGTGGAGGTGGAACTATGGCTACACCTTC.

The chain carries TRBV6-6 and TRBJ1-5, with 11 bases lining up with TRBD1. The ends lost 2 bases at V and 6 bases at J; junction bases unmatched: 6. The V gene's germline CDR1 is MNHNY and CDR2 SVGAGI (reference sequence). The CDR3 extends over 16 amino acids. CDR3 in DNA: TGTGCCAGCAGTTACGAGTTGGGACAGGGGGTTCAGCCCCAGCATTTT. This gives the protein CASSYELGQGVQPQHF.

V usage is TRBV7-2 and J usage is TRBJ2-1; 12 positions agree with TRBD2. Germline assignment: CDR1 SGHTA and CDR2 FQGNSA. The CDR3 consists of 17 residues. The trim removed 0 bases at V and 7 bases at J, leaving 7 bases unmatched. The CDR3 protein is CASSLAGTSGFRNEQFF. The CDR3 bases are TGTGCCAGCAGCTTAGCGGGGACTAGCGGGTTCCGGAATGAGCAGTTCTTC.

The chain uses TRBV19 and TRBJ1-5; D is ambiguous. CDR1 and CDR2 from the germline V gene are LNHDA and SQIVND (reference sequence). V lost 5 bases and J lost 0, with 8 bases in between. CDR3 size: 14 residues. CDR3 loop: CASSEAGSNQPQHF. CDR3 DNA: TGTGCCAGTAGTGAGGCGGGTAGCAATCAGCCCCAGCATTTT.

This clone has only one observation. V is TRBV9 and J is TRBJ1-2; weak D call: TRBD1 (6 bases). Germline V gene sequence: CDR1 SGDLS, CDR2 YYNGEE. This CDR3 spans 15 amino acids. Trimming removed 3 bases from V and 3 bases from J, with 15 bases in between. This chain's CDR3 is CASSARPGADYGYTF. The CDR3, as DNA: TGTGCCAGCAGCGCCCGACCAGGGGCGGACTATGGCTACACCTTC. The whole variable domain, remainder taken from reference TRBV9 and TRBJ1-2, is DSGVTQTPKHLITATGQRVTLRCSPRSGDLSVYWYQQSLDQGLQFLIQYYNGEERAKGNILERFSAQQFPDLHSELNLSSLELGDSALYFCASSARPGADYGYTFGSGTRLTVV.

This clone was recorded once. The gene calls are TRBV5-1 and TRBJ2-7; tentatively, D is TRBD2 (6 bases). CDR1 and CDR2 from the germline V gene are SGHRS and YFSETQ. The CDR3 runs to 17 residues. V was trimmed by 4 bases and J by 0 bases, leaving 20 bases between them. The CDR3 here is CASSPPIGGKYSYEQYF. Written as DNA, the CDR3 is TGCGCCAGCAGCCCGCCCATCGGAGGGAAGTACTCCTACGAGCAGTACTTC.

The chain carries TRBV4-1 and TRBJ1-5; D gene ambiguous. Germline CDR1 and CDR2: MGHRA and YSYEKL. Trimming removed 2 bases at V and 0 bases at J, with 8 bases between. This CDR3 comprises 15 residues. The chain's CDR3 is CASSQIDYSNQPQHF. CDR3 nucleotides: TGCGCCAGCAGCCAAATAGATTATAGCAATCAGCCCCAGCATTTT.

The chain links TRBV7-2 to TRBJ2-3, with D maybe TRBD2 (6 bases). This CDR3 is 14 amino acids long. Trimming pared 6 bases from V and 1 base from J, leaving 11 bases between. Germline V lookup: CDR1 SGHTA, CDR2 FQGNSA. The CDR3 protein is CASSHGGGTDTQYF. CDR3 bases: TGTGCCAGCAGTCACGGAGGGGGCACAGATACGCAGTATTTT.